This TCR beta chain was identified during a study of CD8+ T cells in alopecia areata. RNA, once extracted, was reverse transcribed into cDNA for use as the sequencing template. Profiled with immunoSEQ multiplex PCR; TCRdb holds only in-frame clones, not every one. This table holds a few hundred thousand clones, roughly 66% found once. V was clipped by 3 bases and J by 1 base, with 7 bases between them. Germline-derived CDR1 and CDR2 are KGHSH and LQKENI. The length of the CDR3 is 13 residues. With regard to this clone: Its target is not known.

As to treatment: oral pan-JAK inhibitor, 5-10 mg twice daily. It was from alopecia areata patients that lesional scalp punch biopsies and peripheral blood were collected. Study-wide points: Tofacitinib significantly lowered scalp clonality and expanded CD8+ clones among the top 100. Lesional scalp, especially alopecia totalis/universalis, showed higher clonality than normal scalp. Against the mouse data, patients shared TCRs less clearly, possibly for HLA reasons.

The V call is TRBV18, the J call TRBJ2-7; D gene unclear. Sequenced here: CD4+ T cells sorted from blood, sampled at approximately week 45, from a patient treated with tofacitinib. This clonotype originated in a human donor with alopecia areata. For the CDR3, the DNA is TGTGCCAGCTCACCCGACGGGTCCTACGAGCAGTACTTC. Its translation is CASSPDGSYEQYF. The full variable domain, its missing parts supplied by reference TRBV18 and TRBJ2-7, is NAGVMQNPRHLVRRRGQEARLRCSPMKGHSHVYWYRQLPEEGLKFMVYLQKENIIDESGMPKERFSAEFPKEGPSILRIQQVVRGDSAAYFCASSPDGSYEQYFGPGTRLTVT.